In this sample, the clone carrying this TCR beta chain turned up many times. What it binds is unknown. Germline V CDR1 and CDR2: SEHNR, FQNEAQ (reference sequence). The CDR3 spans 15 residues. The data originate from a study of regulatory T cells in long-lasting Graves disease. Findings of the study overall: Favored usage of TRBV28, TRBJ1-2 and TRBJ2-5 was recorded in persistent disease. Persistent patients had more shared public clonotypes (fewer than 3,000) than new patients (around 1,000). TCR diversity was lower in persistent Graves' patients (versus newly diagnosed ones).

The time point was: newly diagnosed GD, antithyroid drugs for less than 3 months. The TCR library was made from RNA that had been extracted from PBMCs in TRIzol. Arm-PCR of CDR3 regions and iRepertoire HTBI primers were the basis on which TCR beta libraries were built. Each CDR3 protein is one row after TCRdb ran MiXCR on the multiplex PCR reads. The sample includes some 250,000 distinct CDR3 sequences, around 16% of them seen just once. The starting material was peripheral blood mononuclear cells (PBMCs), obtained at new diagnosis, from a patient treated with antithyroid drugs. This clonotype was obtained from a female donor with Graves disease. The chain joins TRBV7-9 to TRBJ2-5, with 8 positions matching TRBD1. The better agreement between TRBJ2-1 and the DNA end casts doubt on the J call. CDR3 coding DNA: TGTGCCAGCAGCTCCCTGACAGGGGCGCGGGATGAGCAGTTCTTC. The encoded protein is CASSSLTGARDEQFF.